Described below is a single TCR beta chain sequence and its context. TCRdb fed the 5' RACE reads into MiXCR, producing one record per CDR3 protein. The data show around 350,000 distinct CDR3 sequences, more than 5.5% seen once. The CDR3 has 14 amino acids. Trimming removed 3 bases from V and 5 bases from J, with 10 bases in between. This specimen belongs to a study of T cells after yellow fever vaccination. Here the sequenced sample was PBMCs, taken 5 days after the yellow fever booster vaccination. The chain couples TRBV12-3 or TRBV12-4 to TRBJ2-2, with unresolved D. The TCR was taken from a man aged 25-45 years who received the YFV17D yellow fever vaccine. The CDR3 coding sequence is TGTGCCAGCAGTTTGAGGATAACAACCGGGGAGCTGTTTTTT. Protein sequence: CASSLRITTGELFF.